One sample yielded the 18 T cell receptor beta chains listed below, sequenced in a study of blood T cell repertoires in COVID-19. Sequenced by immunoSEQ multiplex PCR; TCRdb stores in-frame clones only, minus some. The sample carries about 270,000 clones, about 88% recorded once. The specimen sequenced was peripheral blood. These receptors were obtained from a man aged 55 to 70 who had recovered from COVID-19.

The chain joins TRBV9 to TRBJ2-1; tentative D call: TRBD2 (6 bases). This CDR3 region has 16 residues. V lost 4 bases and J 0 bases, leaving 14 bases between the germline ends. Germline V gives CDR1 SGDLS, CDR2 YYNGEE. CDR3 amino acids: CASSPFGGASYNEQFF. The DNA for the CDR3 is TGTGCCAGCAGCCCTTTCGGCGGGGCCTCCTACAATGAGCAGTTCTTC. The full variable domain, in which reference TRBV9 and TRBJ2-1 provide the parts outside the CDR3, is DSGVTQTPKHLITATGQRVTLRCSPRSGDLSVYWYQQSLDQGLQFLIQYYNGEERAKGNILERFSAQQFPDLHSELNLSSLELGDSALYFCASSPFGGASYNEQFFGPGTRLTVL.

This chain's CDR3 is CASSLNRAGIRNEQFF. The DNA for the CDR3 is TGTGCCAGCAGCTTAAATAGGGCAGGGATTAGGAATGAGCAGTTCTTC. The V gene is TRBV7-3, the J gene TRBJ2-1; a weak D match, TRBD1 (5 bases). CDR3 size: 16 residues. With 1 base removed from V and 7 bases from J, the gap between germline ends came to 17 bases. The germline V gene has CDR1 SGHTA and CDR2 FQGTGA.

This clone was detected only a few times. The chain employs TRBV18 and TRBJ2-3; 10 bases fit TRBD2. CDR1 and CDR2 from the germline V gene are KGHSH and LQKENI. The CDR3 runs to 17 residues. Trimming cost V 4 bases and J 0 bases; bases outside gene matches: 7. The CDR3 loop reads CASSLSGLAKSTDTQYF. CDR3 coding DNA: TGTGCCAGCTCACTGTCGGGACTAGCGAAAAGCACAGATACGCAGTATTTT.

The genes are TRBV5-1 and TRBJ2-2; TRBD1 might be the D (5 bases). V shed 0 bases and J shed 5 bases, with 11 bases lying between them. CDR1 is SGHRS, CDR2 YFSETQ, per germline. The CDR3 sequence is 15 residues long. CDR3 nucleotides: TGCGCCAGCAGCTTGGAGTCAGGGTCGACCGGGGAGCTGTTTTTT. Translated: CASSLESGSTGELFF.

This clone was detected once. This chain connects TRBV27 to TRBJ2-5; 9 bases line up with TRBD1. V dropped 4 bases and J dropped 7; count of bases not matched to a gene: 4. Germline CDR1 reads MNHEY; CDR2 reads SMNVEV (reference sequence). The CDR3 has 13 residues. The CDR3 DNA follows: TGTGCCAGCAGTTGGGGACAGGGTGGGACCCAGTACTTC. Its protein product is CASSWGQGGTQYF.

The chain combines TRBV6-1 with TRBJ1-2, with D possibly TRBD1 on 6 matching bases. V was shortened by 3 bases and J by 4 bases, with 9 bases between the two germline ends. CDR1 MNHNS and CDR2 SASEGT come from the germline V gene. CDR3 length: 13 residues. Here the CDR3 reads CASSETGSYGYTF. The CDR3 bases are TGTGCCAGCAGTGAGACAGGAAGCTATGGCTACACCTTC.

The chain links TRBV18 to TRBJ1-5; 10 bases are a match to TRBD1. This CDR3 has 15 residues. V trimming: 5 bases; J trimming: 7 bases; junction bases outside the gene matches: 8. Germline CDR1 KGHSH, CDR2 LQKENI. The CDR3 DNA reads TGTGCCAGCTCAGATGGGACAGGGGCAAGGCAGCCCCAGCATTTT. Translating it yields CASSDGTGARQPQHF.

The chain is built from TRBV9 and TRBJ2-1, with 9 bases fitting TRBD1. Trimming took 4 bases from V and 8 from J; bases not matched to a gene: 10. The CDR3 has 15 residues. Germline assignment: CDR1 SGDLS and CDR2 YYNGEE. CDR3 sequence: CASSSGQGTGDEQFF. CDR3 sequence (DNA): TGTGCCAGCAGCTCTGGACAGGGGACAGGCGATGAGCAGTTCTTC.

This sequence joins TRBV12-3 or TRBV12-4 and TRBJ1-5; no firm D call. CDR3 length: 11 amino acids. Trimming stripped 5 bases from V and 6 bases from J, with 5 bases between. The CDR3 DNA is TGTGCCAGCAGTCTCGGTCAGCCCCAGCATTTT. The encoded protein is CASSLGQPQHF.

The CDR3 protein is CASSRGDRTDTQYF. CDR3 in DNA: TGTGCCAGCAGCCGAGGGGACAGGACAGATACGCAGTATTTT. V and J are TRBV3-1 (or the pseudogene TRBV3-2) and TRBJ2-3; 8 bases are a match to TRBD1. This CDR3 has 14 amino acids. Per the germline V gene, CDR1 is LGHDT and CDR2 is YNNKEL (reference sequence). V was pared by 4 bases and J by 3 bases, with 3 bases of the junction left unmatched.

The sample holds a few counts of this clone. The chain uses TRBV11-2 and TRBJ1-3; no clear D. The CDR3 loop spans 15 amino acids. Germline CDR1 is SGHAT and CDR2 is FQNNGV. Deletions cut 6 bases from V and 0 bases from J, with 12 bases between. Here the CDR3 reads CASSPIGSSGNTIYF. Written as DNA, the CDR3 is TGTGCCAGCAGTCCAATCGGTAGCTCTGGAAACACCATATATTTT.

The V and J genes are TRBV4-1 and TRBJ2-1; 8 nucleotides line up with TRBD2. Trimming at V came to 3 bases and at J to 0 bases, leaving 4 bases not matched to a gene. The CDR3 totals 16 residues. Per the germline V gene, CDR1 is MGHRA and CDR2 is YSYEKL. The CDR3 here is CASSHTSGSSYNEQFF. The DNA for the CDR3 is TGCGCCAGCAGCCATACTAGCGGTAGCTCCTACAATGAGCAGTTCTTC.

This clone showed up just a few times. The rearrangement uses TRBV11-2 and TRBJ1-2; D possibly corresponds to TRBD1 (5 bases). With 5 bases removed from V and 4 bases from J, the gap between germline ends came to 11 bases. Germline-derived CDR1 and CDR2 are SGHAT and FQNNGV. The CDR3 runs to 13 residues. DNA of the CDR3: TGTGCCAGCAGCGCGGGACCGACCTATGGCTACACCTTC. As protein: CASSAGPTYGYTF.

In DNA form, the CDR3 reads TGTGCCAGCAGTCCCAGATATAGCAATCAGCCCCAGCATTTT. Protein: CASSPRYSNQPQHF. V is TRBV27 and J is TRBJ1-5; D not certain. Looked up from germline, CDR1 is MNHEY and CDR2 is SMNVEV (reference sequence). The CDR3 is 14 amino acids. Trimming took off 5 bases at V and 0 bases at J, with 8 bases between the two ends.

The rearrangement uses TRBV7-2 and TRBJ2-1, with D possibly TRBD1 on 6 matching bases. There are 16 residues in the CDR3. The ends were cut back, 1 base at V and 5 bases at J, with 15 bases in the middle. From germline, CDR1 is SGHTA and CDR2 FQGNSA. CDR3 bases: TGTGCCAGCAGCTTAGGGTTCGGACAGCTAGACAATGAGCAGTTCTTC. Its translation is CASSLGFGQLDNEQFF.

V and J are TRBV18 and TRBJ2-2, with TRBD1 identical over 7 bases. Germline values: CDR1 KGHSH, CDR2 LQKENI. J gave up 3 bases and V 1 base, and 5 bases lay outside the gene matches. The CDR3 runs 16 residues. This chain's CDR3 is CASSPRETGHTGELFF. CDR3 DNA: TGTGCCAGCTCACCACGGGAGACAGGGCACACCGGGGAGCTGTTTTTT.

The chain uses TRBV19 and TRBJ1-1, with 7 bases aligning to TRBD1. There are 15 residues in the CDR3. Germline loops: CDR1 LNHDA, CDR2 SQIVND (reference sequence). The ends lost 3 bases at V and 1 base at J; junction bases unmatched: 5. The CDR3 nucleotides are TGTGCCAGTAGTATGACAGGGCCTCCGAACACTGAAGCTTTCTTT. Its protein product is CASSMTGPPNTEAFF.

V and J are TRBV5-3 and TRBJ2-5, with 9 bases identical to TRBD1. TRBV5-3 is classed as an ORF, of uncertain function. The CDR3 runs 19 residues. Losses at the gene ends were 3 bases for V and 9 bases for J; bases not matched to a gene: 24. The DNA of the CDR3 is TGTGCCAGAAGCTGGCTTCGGGACAGGGAATATCGGCAAAAAGGGGCCCAGTACTTC. Amino acids: CARSWLRDREYRQKGAQYF.